This T cell receptor beta chain is drawn from a study of blood T cell repertoires in COVID-19. The cohort comprised adults aged roughly 18 to 95 years residing in approximately 22 US areas. CDR3 length equals 13 residues. Germline CDR1 is SGHDN and CDR2 is FVKESK. V lost 6 bases to trimming and J lost 5 bases; unmatched junction nucleotides: 3. Generated by immunoSEQ multiplex PCR, the TCRdb table keeps only in-frame clones and is missing some. The profile shows 150,000 to 200,000 clones, roughly 83% of them singletons. The rearrangement links TRBV14 to TRBJ1-1, with 10 bases fitting TRBD1. This clonotype was obtained from a woman aged 55-69 years who had recovered from COVID-19. Sequenced: PBMCs or T cells enriched from blood (not recorded which). CDR3 region: CASRGQGVTEAFF. The CDR3 region has the DNA TGTGCCAGCAGAGGACAGGGGGTTACTGAAGCTTTCTTT. Full variable domain (rest looked up from reference TRBV14 and TRBJ1-1): EAGVTQFPSHSVIEKGQTVTLRCDPISGHDNLYWYRRVMGKEIKFLLHFVKESKQDESGMPNNRFLAERTGGTYSTLKVQPAELEDSGVYFCASRGQGVTEAFFGQGTRLTVV.